Sequencing of this TCR beta chain was carried out in a study of CD8+CD57+ T cells in acquired aplastic anemia. General study findings and limits: Patients and controls were found to share some 30 CD8+ CDR3 sequences.

Using genomic DNA as the template, TCR beta VDJ and CDR3 profiling was carried out. From the reads, TCRdb called clonotypes with MiXCR, one entry per CDR3 protein. The repertoire holds about 190,000 distinct CDR3 sequences, about half seen once, with approximately 16% in the top ten. J was trimmed by 4 bases and V by 2 bases; bases with no gene match: 1. Per germline, CDR1 KGHSH and CDR2 LQKENI. The CDR3 length is 13 residues. As concerns this clonotype: What it binds is unknown.

The gene calls are TRBV18 and TRBJ2-5; 7 nucleotides align to TRBD2. The sequence was obtained from a human donor in good health, serving as a control. Sample: sorted CD4+, CD8+, or CD8+CD57+ T cells (not recorded which) from PBMCs. CDR3 sequence: CASSPWEGETQYF. CDR3 in DNA: TGTGCCAGCTCACCATGGGAGGGAGAGACCCAGTACTTC.